This is a list of T cell receptor beta chains from one sample in a study of T cells in Graves' hyperthyroidism and ophthalmopathy. MiXCR, applied by TCRdb to the multiplex PCR reads, yields one record per CDR3 protein. The sample lists over 650,000 distinct CDR3 sequences; 45% were seen once. Sequenced input: peripheral blood or thyroid tissue (not recorded which). The receptors come from an adult man with Graves' disease, either hyperthyroidism or ophthalmopathy (not recorded which). Each CDR3 is given with its conserved first and last residue. A D gene is named only where the DNA matches it firmly.

d_gene | j_gene | len | v_gene | CDR3aa
. | TRBJ1-2 | 12 | TRBV2 | CASSPGSHGYTF
. | TRBJ1-1 | 13 | TRBV10-3 | CALSSYPNTEAFF
. | TRBJ1-3 | 14 | TRBV7-9 | CASSRGGPVNTIYF
TRBD1 | TRBJ1-2 | 13 | TRBV7-8 | CASRSPTGDGYTF
TRBD2 | TRBJ2-7 | 18 | TRBV29-1 | CSVEEGRPGLAVPYEQYF
TRBD2 | TRBJ2-7 | 13 | TRBV20-1 | CSATGVAGAEQYF
TRBD2 | TRBJ2-2 | 16 | TRBV2 | CASSGAGGPNTGELFF
TRBD1 | TRBJ1-1 | 16 | TRBV12-3/TRBV12-4 | CASSYIPGQKNTEAFF
. | TRBJ2-7 | 15 | TRBV7-2 | CASSLATAGTYEQYF
. | TRBJ2-5 | 15 | TRBV2 | CASTASRGRKETQYF
. | TRBJ1-1 | 13 | TRBV25-1 | CASSDTGFGEAFF
TRBD1 | TRBJ2-5 | 14 | TRBV2 | CASSYEGARETQYF
TRBD1 | TRBJ1-6 | 12 | TRBV29-1 | CSDGTGDSPLHF
. | TRBJ1-6 | 15 | TRBV9 | CASSVGGADNSPLHF
. | TRBJ2-2 | 17 | TRBV5-1 | CASSLGRRVGTTGELFF
. | TRBJ1-5 | 13 | TRBV2 | CASSEGRGQPQHF
TRBD2 | TRBJ2-5 | 16 | TRBV7-8 | CANSWDLAGEQETQYF
. | TRBJ1-2 | 12 | TRBV30 | CARGQYNYGYTF
. | TRBJ1-4 | 12 | TRBV2 | CASSGGEEKLFF
. | TRBJ2-5 | 12 | TRBV7-8 | CASSSASETQYF
. | TRBJ1-6 | 17 | TRBV7-9 | CASSPHPGRSYNSPLHF
TRBD1 | TRBJ2-2 | 16 | TRBV29-1 | CSVRMPGTGAAGELFF
TRBD1 | TRBJ1-1 | 14 | TRBV29-1 | CSVGTGKSNTEAFF
. | TRBJ1-5 | 14 | TRBV6-5 | CASSLGAGPSPQHF
. | TRBJ1-1 | 17 | TRBV13 | CASSDTGKYHQNTEAFF
TRBD1 | TRBJ1-1 | 13 | TRBV10-3 | CASRGWENTEAFF
TRBD2 | TRBJ2-7 | 17 | TRBV19 | CASSIGRLAGTSYEQYF
TRBD1 | TRBJ1-2 | 14 | TRBV7-9 | CASSHLDRAYGYTF
. | TRBJ1-1 | 15 | TRBV10-3 | CASRTRTGLHTEAFF
TRBD1 | TRBJ1-1 | 13 | TRBV7-2 | CASSQNRGSRAFF
. | TRBJ1-1 | 17 | TRBV2 | CASSLTPATAMNTEAFF
. | TRBJ2-5 | 14 | TRBV20-1 | CSADTFDFQETQYF
. | TRBJ1-2 | 14 | TRBV7-8 | CASSLAPNNDGYTF
TRBD1 | TRBJ1-5 | 13 | TRBV7-9 | CASSLSRTGHQHF
. | TRBJ2-5 | 14 | TRBV7-2 | CASSFRGIPETQYF
TRBD1 | TRBJ1-2 | 16 | TRBV5-1 | CASSPEGTVGSYGYTF
TRBD1 | TRBJ1-3 | 14 | TRBV10-3 | CAIGTVSSGNTIYF
TRBD2 | TRBJ2-5 | 16 | TRBV2 | CAGTGTSGGAQETQYF
TRBD1 | TRBJ1-5 | 12 | TRBV29-1 | CSRGQNNQPQHF
. | TRBJ1-5 | 15 | TRBV19 | CASSIDRVGDRPQHF
. | TRBJ1-3 | 9 | TRBV29-1 | CSPQNTIYF
. | TRBJ1-1 | 13 | TRBV20-1 | CSASLGSNTEAFF
. | TRBJ1-6 | 14 | TRBV14 | CASSPGTSNSPLHF
. | TRBJ2-1 | 14 | TRBV7-9 | CASSSPSVYNEQFF